Shown below are 8 T cell receptor beta chains from a single sample sequenced in a study of identical twins. Each CDR3 protein gets one entry after TCRdb re-called the 5' RACE reads with MiXCR. The sample shows around 250,000 distinct CDR3 sequences, approximately 7% of them seen only once. This sample was also put to use in a study of yellow fever vaccine responses in identical twins.

The sequenced sample consisted of memory (CD45RO+) T cells sorted from blood. These receptors originate from a woman younger than 30 in good health.

In its sample, this clonotype was seen many times. The chain links TRBV6-4 to TRBJ2-1; TRBD2 might be the D (6 bases). V lost 5 bases and J lost 3, with 11 bases in between. CDR3 length: 14 residues. Germline V CDR1 and CDR2: MRHNA, SNTAGT. As DNA, the CDR3 is TGTGCCAGCAGTCCGGGAGTAAACTACAATGAGCAGTTCTTC. It translates to CASSPGVNYNEQFF.

This clonotype was seen more than once but under ten times. The chain uses TRBV10-3 and TRBJ1-1, with D uncertain. The CDR3 has 13 amino acids. Looked up from germline, CDR1 is ENHRY and CDR2 is SYGVKD. V was shortened by 1 base and J by 4 bases, with 7 bases between the two germline ends. The CDR3 protein is CAISEWGGTEAFF. CDR3 in DNA: TGTGCCATCAGTGAGTGGGGAGGCACTGAAGCTTTCTTT.

The chain is built from TRBV11-2 and TRBJ2-1; D uncertain. V lost 5 bases and J 3 bases, leaving 17 bases between the germline ends. This CDR3 has 16 residues. CDR1 and CDR2 from the germline V gene are SGHAT and FQNNGV. Written as DNA, the CDR3 is TGTGCCAGCAGCCCGACCCGGGCCTTAAGCTACAATGAGCAGTTCTTC. Translation gives CASSPTRALSYNEQFF.

This clonotype was detected ten times or more. The chain couples TRBV20-1 to TRBJ2-7, with 7 bases matching TRBD1. The CDR3 runs 14 residues. Germline loops: CDR1 DFQATT, CDR2 SNEGSKA (reference sequence). V shed 1 base and J 0 bases; nucleotides not matched to a gene: 3. CDR3 amino acids: CSARGQGFSYEQYV. CDR3 nucleotide sequence: TGCAGTGCTAGAGGACAGGGTTTCTCCTACGAGCAGTACGTC.

Notes on this clonotype: Just one base apart from a much larger clone, this may be a read error. The V call is TRBV20-1, the J call TRBJ2-3; 14 bases agree with TRBD2. The CDR3 sequence is 16 residues long. Germline values: CDR1 DFQATT, CDR2 SNEGSKA (reference sequence). The DNA of the CDR3 is TGCTGTGCTCCGGGACTAGCGGGAGCCGTAAGAGATACGCAGTATTTT. Encoded protein: CCAPGLAGAVRDTQYF.

This clonotype was picked up a small number of times. The chain uses TRBV5-1 and TRBJ1-6; 7 positions match TRBD1. CDR3 size: 14 residues. V lost 4 bases and J lost 6; bases outside the gene matches: 4. Germline CDR1 SGHRS, CDR2 YFSETQ. This chain's CDR3 is CASSPNRGNSPLHF. CDR3 in DNA: TGCGCCAGCAGCCCGAACAGGGGTAATTCACCCCTCCACTTT. Full variable domain (outside the CDR3, taken from reference TRBV5-1 and TRBJ1-6): KAGVTQTPRYLIKTRGQQVTLSCSPISGHRSVSWYQQTPGQGLQFLFEYFSETQRNKGNFPGRFSGRQFSNSRSEMNVSTLELGDSALYLCASSPNRGNSPLHFGNGTRLTVT.

The chain uses TRBV5-4 and TRBJ2-6; TRBD2 matches at 12 bases. J was trimmed by 9 bases and V by 4 bases; bases with no gene match: 11. This CDR3 is 17 amino acids long. Germline loops: CDR1 SGHNT, CDR2 YYREEE (reference sequence). CDR3 loop: CASSPGLAGPFGNVLTF. In DNA form, the CDR3 reads TGTGCCAGCAGCCCCGGACTAGCGGGACCTTTTGGCAACGTCCTGACTTTC.

This clonotype showed up many times. V usage is TRBV2 and J usage is TRBJ2-5; possibly TRBD1 for D (5 bases). Germline lookup yields CDR1 SNHLY and CDR2 FYNNEI. The CDR3 runs 13 residues. Deletions cut 7 bases from V and 5 bases from J, with 14 bases between. CDR3 nucleotides: TGTGCCAGCAAAAACTACAGGATCGAGACCCAGTACTTC. This translates into CASKNYRIETQYF.